The present TCR beta chain was sequenced within a study of regulatory T cells in long-lasting Graves disease. For TCR beta, libraries came from iRepertoire HTBI primers and Arm-PCR of CDR3 regions. MiXCR, applied by TCRdb to the multiplex PCR reads, yields one record per CDR3 protein. The sample holds 350,000 to 550,000 distinct CDR3 sequences, about 14% seen once. Time point reported: newly diagnosed GD, antithyroid drugs for less than 3 months. The TCR library was prepared using RNA isolated from PBMCs. This clonotype has more than one count but fewer than ten. This may be a read error, as it is one base from a much larger clone. The sample was also linked to a second study, of T cells in Graves' hyperthyroidism and ophthalmopathy. That source adds: RT-PCR in the first round (using the HTBI primer set) targeted the TCR CDR3.

Material: peripheral blood mononuclear cells (PBMCs), obtained at new diagnosis, from a patient treated with antithyroid drugs. The TCR originated in a woman aged 45-65 years with Graves disease.

The CDR3 sequence is CASSQDVNEQFF. CDR3 bases: TGTGCCAGCAGCCAAGATGTGAATGAGCAGTTCTTC. V and J are TRBV4-2 and TRBJ2-1; D ambiguous. Trimming stripped 0 bases from V and 7 bases from J, with 4 bases between. This CDR3 has 12 residues. The V gene's germline CDR1 is LGHNA and CDR2 YNFKEQ.